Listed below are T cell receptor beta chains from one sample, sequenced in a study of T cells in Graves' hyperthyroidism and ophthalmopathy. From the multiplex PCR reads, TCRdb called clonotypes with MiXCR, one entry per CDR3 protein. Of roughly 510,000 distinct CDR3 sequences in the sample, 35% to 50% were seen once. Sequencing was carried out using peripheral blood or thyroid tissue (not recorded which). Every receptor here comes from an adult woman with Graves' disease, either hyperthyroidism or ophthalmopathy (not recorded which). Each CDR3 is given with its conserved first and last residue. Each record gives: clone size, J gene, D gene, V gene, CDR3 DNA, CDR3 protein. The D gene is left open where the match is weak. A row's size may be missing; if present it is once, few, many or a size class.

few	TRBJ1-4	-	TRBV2	TGTGCCAGCAGGACCGGGACGGGGGGCCTTAATGAAAAACTGTTTTTT	CASRTGTGGLNEKLFF
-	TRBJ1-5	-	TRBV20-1	TGCAGTGCTAGAGACCCCAACAGGATAAATCAGCCCCAGCATTTT	CSARDPNRINQPQHF
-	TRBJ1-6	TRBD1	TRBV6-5	TGTGCCAGCAGTTCACCGGGACAGGGGATATCACCCCTCCACTTT	CASSSPGQGISPLHF
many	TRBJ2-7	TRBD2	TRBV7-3	TGTGCCAGCAGCCCCACCGCGAGGAGCGGGGGTAACTACGAGCAGTACTTC	CASSPTARSGGNYEQYF
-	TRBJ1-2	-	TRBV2	TGTGCCGTCGCTAAGGACAACGGCTATGGCTACACCTTC	CAVAKDNGYGYTF
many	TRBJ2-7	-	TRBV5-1	TGCGCCAGCAGCTTGATGGGGGGAAGGGAGCAGTACTTC	CASSLMGGREQYF
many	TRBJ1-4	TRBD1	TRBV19	TGTGCCAGTAGTATCGGGACAGGGTTTGAAAAACTGTTTTTT	CASSIGTGFEKLFF
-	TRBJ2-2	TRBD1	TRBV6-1	TGTGCCAGCAGAGAACAGGGGAATCGTGGGGAGCTGTTTTTT	CASREQGNRGELFF
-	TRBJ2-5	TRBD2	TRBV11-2	TGTGCCAGCAGCCTAATGGGACTAGCCCAAGAGACCCAGTACTTC	CASSLMGLAQETQYF
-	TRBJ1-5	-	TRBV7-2	TGTGCCAGCAGTCTCCGGGGGGCGGGGTCCCAGCATTTT	CASSLRGAGSQHF
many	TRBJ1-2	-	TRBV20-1	TGCAGTGCTAGAGATTTCCCAGGTGGCTACACCTTC	CSARDFPGGYTF
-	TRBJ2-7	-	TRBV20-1	TGCAGTGCCACCCAGGGGGCTAGCGGCACCTACGAGCAGTACTTC	CSATQGASGTYEQYF
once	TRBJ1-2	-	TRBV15	TGTGCCACCAGCATCCGATCAGGTTATGGCTACACCTTC	CATSIRSGYGYTF
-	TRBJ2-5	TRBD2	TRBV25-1	TGTGCCAGCAGTGACGCCAGAGCGGGAGGAGAGACCCAGTACTTC	CASSDARAGGETQYF
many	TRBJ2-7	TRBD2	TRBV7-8	TGTGCCAGCAGTTGGCGGGAGGGCCAAAGCAGGTACGAGCAGTACTTC	CASSWREGQSRYEQYF
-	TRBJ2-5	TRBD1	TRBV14	TGTGCCAGCAGCCTTCGGACAGGGGCTATTGGGACCCAGTACTTC	CASSLRTGAIGTQYF
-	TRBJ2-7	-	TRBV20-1	TGCAGTGCTTCAACCCCCCGGAACTCCTACGAGCAGTACTTC	CSASTPRNSYEQYF
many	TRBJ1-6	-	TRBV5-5	TGTGCCAGCAGCTTGCCATTCGACTCACCCCTCCACTTT	CASSLPFDSPLHF
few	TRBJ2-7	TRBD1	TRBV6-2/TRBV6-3	TGTGCCAGCAGCTCCCAGGGGGCCCTCAATGAGCAGTACTTC	CASSSQGALNEQYF
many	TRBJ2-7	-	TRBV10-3	TGTGCCATCAGGGTTAGCGGTCTAGGCGAGCAGTACTTC	CAIRVSGLGEQYF
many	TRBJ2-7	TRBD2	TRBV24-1	TGTGCCACCAGTGATAGCACTAGCGGGAGGATATACGAGCAGTACTTC	CATSDSTSGRIYEQYF
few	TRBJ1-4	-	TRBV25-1	TGTGCCAGCAGCCCCCTCGAGGGGAAGAAGGGTGAAAAACTGTTTTTT	CASSPLEGKKGEKLFF
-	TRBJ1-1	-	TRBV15	TGTGCCACCAGCAGAGATCTGGTCGGTGAAGCTTTCTTT	CATSRDLVGEAFF
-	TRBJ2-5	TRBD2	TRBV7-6	TGTGCCAGCAGTAGTGGACTAGTTAGCGAGACCCAGTACTTC	CASSSGLVSETQYF
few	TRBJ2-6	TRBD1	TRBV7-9	TGTGCCAGCAGCCCCGCGGGACAGGGGCTCCCTGGGGCCAACGTCCTGACTTTC	CASSPAGQGLPGANVLTF
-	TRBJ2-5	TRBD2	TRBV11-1	TGTGCCAGCAGCTTAGCACCCGCGGCGGGAGAAGAGACCCAGTACTTC	CASSLAPAAGEETQYF
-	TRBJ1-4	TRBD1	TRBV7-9	TGTGCCAGCAGCCCGGGACAGGGTTTGGAAAAACTGTTTTTT	CASSPGQGLEKLFF
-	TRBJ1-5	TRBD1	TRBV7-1	TGTGCCAGCAGCTCAGCCGGGACAGGATCCTACAGGGAGCCCCAGCATTTT	CASSSAGTGSYREPQHF
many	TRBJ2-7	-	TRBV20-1	TGCAGTGCTAGAGAGGGGAGCCCCTCCTACGAGCAGTACTTC	CSAREGSPSYEQYF
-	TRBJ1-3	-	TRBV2	TGTGCCAGCAGGAAAACCTCTGGAAACACCATATATTTT	CASRKTSGNTIYF
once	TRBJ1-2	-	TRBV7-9	TGTGCCAGTAGCTTAAGTGCCACAGGCTGTGGCTACACCTTC	CASSLSATGCGYTF
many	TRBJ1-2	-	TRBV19	TGTGCCAGTAGTCGCTGGCCAAGTGATGGCTACACCTTC	CASSRWPSDGYTF
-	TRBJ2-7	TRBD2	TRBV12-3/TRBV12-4	TGTGCCAGCAGTCGTAGCGGGAGTGGCCACGAGCAGTACTTC	CASSRSGSGHEQYF
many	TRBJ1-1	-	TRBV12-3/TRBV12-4	TGTGCCAGCAGTTTCGCAGGGGTCCCGGACACTGAAGCTTTCTTT	CASSFAGVPDTEAFF
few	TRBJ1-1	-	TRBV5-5	TGTGCCAGCAGCCGCGACGAGCTTGAAGCTTTCTTT	CASSRDELEAFF
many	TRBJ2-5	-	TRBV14	TGTGCCAGCAGCCAGAAACCTAGCGTCCAAGAGACCCAGTACTTC	CASSQKPSVQETQYF
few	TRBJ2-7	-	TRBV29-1	TGCAGCGTTGAAGGGGGAACAGGGTTCAACGAGCAGTACTTC	CSVEGGTGFNEQYF
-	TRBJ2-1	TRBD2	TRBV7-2	TGTGCCAGCAGCCTACCTATAGCGGGACCTGGAACCAATGAGCAGTTCTTC	CASSLPIAGPGTNEQFF
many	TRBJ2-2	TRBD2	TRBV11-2	TGTGCCAGCAGCTATAGCGGGATTGCCAACACCGGGGAGCTGTTTTTT	CASSYSGIANTGELFF
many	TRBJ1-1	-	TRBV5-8	TGTGCCAGCAGCCTAACAGGGATTGGGAACACTGAAGCTTTCTTT	CASSLTGIGNTEAFF
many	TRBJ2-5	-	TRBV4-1	TGCGCCAGCAGCCAGGGGGACAACGCGGCGGAGACCCAGTACTTC	CASSQGDNAAETQYF
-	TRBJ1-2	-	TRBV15	TGTGCCACCAGCAGAGGTACCGAGGGACTTGGCTACACCTTC	CATSRGTEGLGYTF
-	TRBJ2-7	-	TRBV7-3	TGTGCCAGCATAAGGCCGGGACGGAGCTACGAGCAGTACTTC	CASIRPGRSYEQYF
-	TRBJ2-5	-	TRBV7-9	TGTGCCAGCAGCCCGACCGGGACCTTGGGGACCCAGTACTTC	CASSPTGTLGTQYF
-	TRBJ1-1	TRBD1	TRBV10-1	TGCGCCAGCTTGGACTCAGGGGGCCGGACTGAAGCTTTCTTT	CASLDSGGRTEAFF
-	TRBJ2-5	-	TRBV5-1	TGCGCCAGCAGCTCTTCACCCAATTCGGACCTCATCCTCTTC	CASSSSPNSDLILF
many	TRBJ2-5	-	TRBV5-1	TGCGCCAGCAGCAGGGGGGAGGGCCGAGAGACCCAGTACTTC	CASSRGEGRETQYF
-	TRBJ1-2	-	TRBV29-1	TGCAGCGTTTCCAGCGCCCCCTATGGCTACACCTTC	CSVSSAPYGYTF
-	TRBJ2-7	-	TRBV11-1	TGTGCCAGCAGCCCCTGGACTACAGGGGACTACGAGCAGTACTTC	CASSPWTTGDYEQYF
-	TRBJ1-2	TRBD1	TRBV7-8	TGTGCCAGCAGCTCTCAGGGGGACGATGGCTACACCTTC	CASSSQGDDGYTF
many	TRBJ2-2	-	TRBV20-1	TGCAGTGCTAGAGATCCCCTAAACACCGGGGAGCTGTTTTTT	CSARDPLNTGELFF
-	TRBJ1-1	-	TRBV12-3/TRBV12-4	TGTGCCAGCAAAGTTGACGGACACATGAACACTGAAGCTTTCTTT	CASKVDGHMNTEAFF
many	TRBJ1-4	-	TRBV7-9	TGTGCCAGCAGCCTTGGCCGTGCAACTAATGAAAAACTGTTTTTT	CASSLGRATNEKLFF